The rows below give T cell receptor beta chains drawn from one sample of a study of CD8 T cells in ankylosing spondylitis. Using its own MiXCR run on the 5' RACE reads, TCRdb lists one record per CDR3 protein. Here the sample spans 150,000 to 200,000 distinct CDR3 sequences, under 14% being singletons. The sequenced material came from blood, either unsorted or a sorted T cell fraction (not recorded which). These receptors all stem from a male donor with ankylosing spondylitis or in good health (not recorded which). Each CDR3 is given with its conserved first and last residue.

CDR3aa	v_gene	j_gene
CASSDSGKLTDTQYF	TRBV7-8	TRBJ2-3
CSAADGGATEKLFF	TRBV20-1	TRBJ1-4
CASRGTNNEQFF	TRBV5-1	TRBJ2-1
CSAAREETQYF	TRBV20-1	TRBJ2-5
CASSYSVEGTDTQYF	TRBV6-5	TRBJ2-3
CASSLYNGGGLVRNTEAFF	TRBV5-1	TRBJ1-1
CASSLAAGTYNEQFF	TRBV7-2	TRBJ2-1
CSASIGAGTNEKLFF	TRBV20-1	TRBJ1-4
CSARVEGGLAGLNEQYF	TRBV20-1	TRBJ2-7
CASSLDRVAEAFF	TRBV12-3/TRBV12-4	TRBJ1-1
CASSFDSTSSYEQYF	TRBV7-6	TRBJ2-7
CASSDTDSTYNEQFF	TRBV6-4	TRBJ2-1
CSVAQTYEQYF	TRBV29-1	TRBJ2-7
CASSQKRGSDPDRDMDEQFF	TRBV3-1	TRBJ2-1
CASKAADTEAFF	TRBV6-2/TRBV6-3	TRBJ1-1
CSAGGWSNSANTGELFF	TRBV29-1	TRBJ2-2
CASSALQGGSYNEQFF	TRBV14	TRBJ2-1
CASSLGQGSAYTEAFF	TRBV5-1	TRBJ1-1
CASSQGVQGYEQYF	TRBV4-3	TRBJ2-7
CASSWDRGQDTEAFF	TRBV5-1	TRBJ1-1
CASSQVGALGELFF	TRBV3-1	TRBJ2-2
CASSQDAVGRGSRGYTF	TRBV4-3	TRBJ1-2
CSVDIGVGETQYF	TRBV29-1	TRBJ2-5
CASSLDNYEQYF	TRBV5-6	TRBJ2-7
CASSLRTGQGTGELFF	TRBV5-1	TRBJ2-2
CASSDRVVTDTQYF	TRBV2	TRBJ2-3
CASGGQATNYGYTF	TRBV12-3/TRBV12-4	TRBJ1-2
CASSKRETGRNTEAFF	TRBV21-1	TRBJ1-1